Presented here are 14 T cell receptor beta chains from one specimen sequenced in a study of cytomegalovirus exposure and HLA in healthy donors. In the PCR, 60 Vbeta and 13 Jbeta primers were used. Libraries were prepared by immunoSEQ multiplex PCR; TCRdb keeps only in-frame clonotypes and omits some of them. The sample contains 100,000 or so clones, roughly 76% of which appear only once. The material sequenced was PBMCs. The receptor source for this set is a man between 35 and 55 years old in good health and CMV-seronegative.

This chain links TRBV29-1 with TRBJ2-7, with TRBD1 identical over 9 bases. The CDR3 is 13 residues long. From germline, CDR1 is SQVTM and CDR2 ANQGSEA. V was pared by 7 bases and J by 6 bases, with 10 bases of the junction left unmatched. In DNA form, the CDR3 reads TGCAGCGCTTTACCCGGACAGGGGTTCGAGCAGTACTTC. Its translation is CSALPGQGFEQYF.

This clone occurred once. The V call is TRBV4-1, the J call TRBJ1-2, with D unclear. The CDR3 consists of 13 residues. The germline gives CDR1 MGHRA, CDR2 YSYEKL. Trimming removed 1 base from V and 4 bases from J, with 7 bases in between. CDR3 loop: CASSQVGSYGYTF. CDR3 in DNA: TGCGCCAGCAGCCAAGTGGGGAGCTATGGCTACACCTTC.

This clone was observed a handful of times. CDR3 amino acids: CASISGSGANVLTF. The CDR3 DNA is TGTGCCAGTATAAGCGGCTCTGGGGCCAACGTCCTGACTTTC. V gene TRBV19 combines with J gene TRBJ2-6, with D perhaps TRBD2 (5 bases). Trimming shortened V by 7 bases and J by 0 bases, and 7 bases separated the two germline ends. The CDR3 has 14 residues. Germline-derived CDR1 and CDR2 are LNHDA and SQIVND (reference sequence).

The chain uses TRBV7-8 and TRBJ2-7; D may be TRBD2 (5 bases). The CDR3 length is 11 residues. CDR1 is SGHVS and CDR2 is FQNEAQ in the germline V gene. The V end lost 5 bases, the J end lost 7 bases, and 9 bases lay between the germline ends. The CDR3 reads CASSQRGEQYF. CDR3 bases: TGTGCCAGCAGCCAACGCGGGGAGCAGTACTTC.

This clone was counted between two and nine times. The genes are TRBV4-3 and TRBJ1-5; TRBD1 matches 8 bases. Germline V gene data show CDR1 as LGHNA and CDR2 as YSLEER. CDR3 size: 15 residues. With V trimmed by 3 bases and J by 3 bases, 4 bases remained unmatched. The CDR3 loop is CASSHGTGYNQPQHF. In DNA form, the CDR3 reads TGCGCCAGCAGCCATGGGACAGGTTACAATCAGCCCCAGCATTTT.

The chain links TRBV21-1 to TRBJ2-3; the table names TRBD2, a call not compared with the DNA. TRBV21-1 is an annotated pseudogene. The CDR3 is made up of 14 amino acids. The CDR3 region has the DNA TGTGCCAGCAGCGCCAGTCTGAGGACAGATACGCAGTATTTT. Its protein product is CASSASLRTDTQYF.

The chain is built from TRBV2 and TRBJ2-1, with D unresolved. Per the germline V gene, CDR1 is SNHLY and CDR2 is FYNNEI. With 6 bases removed from V and 9 bases from J, the gap between germline ends came to 9 bases. The CDR3 covers 11 residues. In DNA form, the CDR3 reads TGTGCCAGCAGCCCCCTAAGTGAGCAGTTCTTC. This sequence encodes CASSPLSEQFF. Drawing the rest from reference TRBV2 and TRBJ2-1, the complete variable domain is EPEVTQTPSHQVTQMGQEVILRCVPISNHLYFYWYRQILGQKVEFLVSFYNNEISEKSEIFDDQFSVERPDGSNFTLKIRSTKLEDSAMYFCASSPLSEQFFGPGTRLTVL.

This clone was detected once. This chain uses TRBV19 with TRBJ2-5; TRBD2 aligns across 12 bases. J gave up 4 bases and V 5 bases, and 8 bases lay outside the gene matches. The CDR3 is 16 residues long. In germline, CDR1 is LNHDA, CDR2 SQIVND (reference sequence). For the CDR3, the DNA is TGTGCCAGTAGTGTTCAGACTAGCGGGGGTACAGAGACCCAGTACTTC. It is translated as CASSVQTSGGTETQYF.

The J gene is TRBJ1-1, the V gene TRBV5-1, with a tentative D call TRBD1 (6 bases). CDR1 is SGHRS, CDR2 YFSETQ, per germline. V lost 1 base and J lost 3, with 10 bases in between. There are 14 residues in the CDR3. The CDR3 DNA sequence: TGCGCCAGCAGCTTGAAGGGACAAGACACTGAAGCTTTCTTT. Protein product: CASSLKGQDTEAFF.

This chain joins TRBV5-5 and TRBJ2-7, with 10 positions matching TRBD1. Losses at the gene ends were 3 bases for V and 3 bases for J; bases not matched to a gene: 3. This CDR3 is built from 14 residues. The V gene's germline CDR1 is SGHKS and CDR2 YYEKEE (reference sequence). CDR3 in amino acids: CASSSGTGVYEQYF. The CDR3 DNA follows: TGTGCCAGCAGCTCCGGGACAGGGGTCTACGAGCAGTACTTC.

This CDR3 is CASSPNRGPHNEQFF. The DNA of the CDR3 is TGTGCCAGCAGCCCCAACAGGGGACCCCACAATGAGCAGTTCTTC. J is TRBJ2-1 and V is TRBV16, with 7 bases matching TRBD1. CDR3 length equals 15 residues. Germline V gene sequence: CDR1 KGHSY, CDR2 FQNENV. Germline trimming cut 4 bases from V and 5 bases from J; bases unmatched to any gene: 8.

The chain uses TRBV5-8 and TRBJ1-2; D remains unclear. Germline CDR1 reads SGHTS; CDR2 reads YDEGEE. Trimming shortened V by 1 base and J by 9 bases, and 10 bases separated the two germline ends. This CDR3 region has 12 residues. The CDR3 coding sequence is TGTGCCAGCAGCTTGTTGGGCATCAGCTACACCTTC. It specifies CASSLLGISYTF.

Only a few counts were recorded for this clone. The chain couples TRBV30 to TRBJ2-7, with TRBD1 matching over 12 bases. The V gene end was trimmed by 3 bases and the J gene end by 7 bases; junction bases not matched to a gene: 10. The CDR3 has 15 residues. Germline lookup yields CDR1 GTSNPN and CDR2 SVGIG (reference sequence). CDR3 in amino acids: CAWSITGTGGEEQYF. The DNA for the CDR3 is TGTGCCTGGAGCATAACCGGGACAGGGGGCGAAGAGCAGTACTTC.

This clone has at least ten counts. This rearrangement joins TRBV5-1 to TRBJ2-7, with 7 nucleotides matching TRBD1. The V gene end was trimmed by 5 bases and the J gene end by 4 bases; junction bases not matched to a gene: 6. The CDR3 consists of 13 residues. Germline-derived CDR1 and CDR2 are SGHRS and YFSETQ. In DNA form, the CDR3 reads TGCGCCAGCAGGCGCGACAGGGAATACGAGCAGTACTTC. Residues: CASRRDREYEQYF.